This T cell receptor beta chain appears in the sequencing data of a study of cytotoxic CD8 clonotypes in ibrutinib-treated CLL. Looking at the study overall: Each sample contained, on average, roughly 250,000 productive templates and roughly 100,000 productive rearrangements.

The CDR3 length is 16 residues. Germline loops: CDR1 MGHRA, CDR2 YSYEKL. Concerning this clone itself: An end of the junction does not agree with germline; a read error may underlie this.

Sequenced by immunoSEQ multiplex PCR; TCRdb stores in-frame clones only, minus some. The sample shows about 35,000 clones, about 47% of them seen only once. The chain is built from TRBV4-1 and TRBJ2-1, with 10 bases matching TRBD1. The receptor was derived from a human donor with chronic lymphocytic leukemia. The sequencing here drew on PBMCs, taken before ibrutinib treatment. The CDR3 region has the DNA TGCGCCAGCAGCCCGAGGTCTGGACAGGGGGTCTTTGTAAGGGTCTTC. The encoded protein is CASSPRSGQGVFVRVF.